The following is a TCR beta chain sequence with its context. Its antigen is unknown. The data stem from a study of T cells after yellow fever vaccination. V dropped 6 bases and J dropped 3; count of bases not matched to a gene: 8. This CDR3 region has 15 residues. As TCR cDNA was made by 5'RACE template switching, a universal primer site and UMIs were added. Each CDR3 protein is one row after TCRdb ran MiXCR on the 5' RACE reads. The data contain around 310,000 distinct CDR3 sequences, around 4% of them singletons. Study findings and constraints: The bulk population could contribute abundant contaminating clonotypes to FACS-sorted repertoires. The secondary response showed a weaker magnitude and a faster peak, day 5 versus 15. Post-booster reappearance was seen for most primary-vaccination clones (nearly 97% CD4, 88% CD8).

V and J are TRBV12-3 or TRBV12-4 and TRBJ2-5; 9 bases align to TRBD2. The material was PBMCs, obtained on the day of the yellow fever booster vaccination. This receptor was taken from a man younger than 35 who received the YFV17D yellow fever vaccine. CDR3 nucleotide sequence: TGTGCCAGCAGGAAATTAGCGGGGGTAAAAGAGACCCAGTACTTC. Translation gives CASRKLAGVKETQYF.